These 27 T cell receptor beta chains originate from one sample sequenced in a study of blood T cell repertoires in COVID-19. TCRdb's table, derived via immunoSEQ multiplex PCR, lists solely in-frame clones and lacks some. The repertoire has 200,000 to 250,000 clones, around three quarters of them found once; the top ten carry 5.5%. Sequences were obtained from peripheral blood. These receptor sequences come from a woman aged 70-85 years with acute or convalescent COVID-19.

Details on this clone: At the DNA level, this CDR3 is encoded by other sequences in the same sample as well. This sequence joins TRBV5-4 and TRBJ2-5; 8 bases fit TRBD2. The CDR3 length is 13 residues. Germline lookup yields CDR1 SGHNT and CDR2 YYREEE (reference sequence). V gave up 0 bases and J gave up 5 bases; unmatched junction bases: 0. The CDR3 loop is CASSLAGGETQYF. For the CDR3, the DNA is TGTGCCAGCAGCTTGGCGGGGGGGGAGACCCAGTACTTC.

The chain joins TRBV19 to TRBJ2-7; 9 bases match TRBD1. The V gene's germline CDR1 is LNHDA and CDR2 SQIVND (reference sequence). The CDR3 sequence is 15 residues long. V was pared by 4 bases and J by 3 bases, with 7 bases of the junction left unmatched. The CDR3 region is CASSTDRTGVYEQYF. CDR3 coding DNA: TGTGCCAGTAGTACCGACCGGACAGGGGTCTACGAGCAGTACTTC.

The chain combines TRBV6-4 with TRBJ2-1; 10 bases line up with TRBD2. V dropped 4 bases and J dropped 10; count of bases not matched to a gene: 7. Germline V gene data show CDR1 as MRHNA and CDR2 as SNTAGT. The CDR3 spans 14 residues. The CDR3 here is CASSVEAGGPEQFF. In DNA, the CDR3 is TGTGCCAGCAGTGTAGAAGCGGGAGGGCCCGAGCAGTTCTTC.

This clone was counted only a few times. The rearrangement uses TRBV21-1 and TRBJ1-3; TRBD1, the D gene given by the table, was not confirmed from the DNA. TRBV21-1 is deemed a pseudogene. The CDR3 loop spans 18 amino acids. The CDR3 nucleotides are TGTGCCAGCAGCAAAACCGAGTTTCAGGGCTTCTCTGGAAACACCATATATTTT. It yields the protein CASSKTEFQGFSGNTIYF.

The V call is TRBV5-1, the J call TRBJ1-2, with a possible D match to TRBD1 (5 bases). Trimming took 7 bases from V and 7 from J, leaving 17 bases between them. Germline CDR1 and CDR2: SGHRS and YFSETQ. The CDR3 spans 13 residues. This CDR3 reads CASAGNSDSGYTF. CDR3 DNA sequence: TGCGCCAGCGCGGGGAACTCAGACAGTGGCTACACCTTC.

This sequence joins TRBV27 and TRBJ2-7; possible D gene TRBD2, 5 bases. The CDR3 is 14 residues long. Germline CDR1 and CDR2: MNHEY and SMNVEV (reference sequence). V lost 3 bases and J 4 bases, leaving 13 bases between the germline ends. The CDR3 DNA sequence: TGTGCCAGCAGTTTTTCGGGCCGAGGGTACGAGCAGTACTTC. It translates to CASSFSGRGYEQYF.

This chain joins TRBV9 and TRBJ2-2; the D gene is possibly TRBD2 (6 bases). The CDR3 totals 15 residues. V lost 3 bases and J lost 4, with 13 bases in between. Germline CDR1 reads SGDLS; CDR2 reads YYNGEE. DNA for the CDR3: TGTGCCAGCAGCGCGTCGACTAGACTCACCGGGGAGCTGTTTTTT. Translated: CASSASTRLTGELFF. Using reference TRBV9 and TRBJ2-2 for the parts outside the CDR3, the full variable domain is DSGVTQTPKHLITATGQRVTLRCSPRSGDLSVYWYQQSLDQGLQFLIQYYNGEERAKGNILERFSAQQFPDLHSELNLSSLELGDSALYFCASSASTRLTGELFFGEGSRLTVL.

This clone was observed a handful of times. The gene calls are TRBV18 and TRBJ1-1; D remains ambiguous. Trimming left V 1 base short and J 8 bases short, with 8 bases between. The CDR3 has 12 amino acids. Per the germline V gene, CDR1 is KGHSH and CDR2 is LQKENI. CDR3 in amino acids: CASSPQREEAFF. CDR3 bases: TGTGCCAGCTCACCACAGAGGGAGGAAGCTTTCTTT.

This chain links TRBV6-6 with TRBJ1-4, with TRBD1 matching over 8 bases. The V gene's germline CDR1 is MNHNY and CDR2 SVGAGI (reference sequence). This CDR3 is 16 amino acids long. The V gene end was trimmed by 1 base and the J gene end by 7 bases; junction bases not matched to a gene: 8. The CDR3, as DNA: TGTGCCAGCAGTTACTTCCAGGGGGCTCAAGGTGAAAAACTGTTTTTT. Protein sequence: CASSYFQGAQGEKLFF.

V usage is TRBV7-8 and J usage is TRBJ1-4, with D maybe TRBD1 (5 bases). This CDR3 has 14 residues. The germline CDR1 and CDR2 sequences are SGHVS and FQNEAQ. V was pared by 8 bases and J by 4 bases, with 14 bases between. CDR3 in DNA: TGTGCCAGCGGGAAGACAGAGATTAATGAAAAACTGTTTTTT. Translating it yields CASGKTEINEKLFF.

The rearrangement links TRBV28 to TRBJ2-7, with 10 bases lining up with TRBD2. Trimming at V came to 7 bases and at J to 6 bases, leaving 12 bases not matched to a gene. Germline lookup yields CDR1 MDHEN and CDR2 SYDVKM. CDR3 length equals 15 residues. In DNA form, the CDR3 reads TGTGCCAGCACCCATCGGGCTAGCGGGAGAGTCGAGCAGTACTTC. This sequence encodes CASTHRASGRVEQYF.

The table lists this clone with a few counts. CDR3 amino acids: CASKDRGRGGYTF. In DNA, the CDR3 is TGTGCCAGCAAAGACAGGGGGCGAGGTGGCTACACCTTC. The chain carries TRBV2 and TRBJ1-2; 10 positions match TRBD1. The CDR3 has 13 amino acids. V lost 7 bases, J lost 7 bases, and 6 bases stayed unmatched. The germline V gene has CDR1 SNHLY and CDR2 FYNNEI.

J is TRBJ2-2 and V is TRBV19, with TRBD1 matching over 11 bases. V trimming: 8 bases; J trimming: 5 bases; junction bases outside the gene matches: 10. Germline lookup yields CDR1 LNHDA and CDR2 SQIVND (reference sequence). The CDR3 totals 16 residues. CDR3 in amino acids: CASGMSGTGGTGELFF. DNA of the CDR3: TGTGCCAGTGGAATGTCCGGGACAGGGGGGACCGGGGAGCTGTTTTTT.

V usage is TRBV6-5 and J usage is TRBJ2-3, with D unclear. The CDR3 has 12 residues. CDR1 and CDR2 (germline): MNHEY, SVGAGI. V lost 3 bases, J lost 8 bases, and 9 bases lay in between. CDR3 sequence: CASSYTAGTQYF. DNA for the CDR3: TGTGCCAGCAGTTATACCGCCGGTACGCAGTATTTT.

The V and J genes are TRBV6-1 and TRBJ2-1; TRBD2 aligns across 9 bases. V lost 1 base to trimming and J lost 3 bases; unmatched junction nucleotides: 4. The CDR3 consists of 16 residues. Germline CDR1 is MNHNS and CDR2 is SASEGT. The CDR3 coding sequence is TGTGCCAGCAGTGAAGAAAGTAGCGGGGGCTACAATGAGCAGTTCTTC. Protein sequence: CASSEESSGGYNEQFF.

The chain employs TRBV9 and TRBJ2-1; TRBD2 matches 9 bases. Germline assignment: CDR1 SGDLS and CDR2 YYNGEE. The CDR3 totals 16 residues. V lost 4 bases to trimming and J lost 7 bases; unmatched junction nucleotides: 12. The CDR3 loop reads CASSPLGLAGINEQFF. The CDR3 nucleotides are TGTGCCAGCAGCCCCTTAGGGCTAGCGGGAATAAATGAGCAGTTCTTC.

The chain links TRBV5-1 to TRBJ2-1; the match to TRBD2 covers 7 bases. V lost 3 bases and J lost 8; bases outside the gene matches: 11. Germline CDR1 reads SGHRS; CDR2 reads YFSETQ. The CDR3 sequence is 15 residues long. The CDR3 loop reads CASSWGGMAADEQFF. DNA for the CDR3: TGCGCCAGCAGCTGGGGAGGGATGGCGGCCGATGAGCAGTTCTTC.

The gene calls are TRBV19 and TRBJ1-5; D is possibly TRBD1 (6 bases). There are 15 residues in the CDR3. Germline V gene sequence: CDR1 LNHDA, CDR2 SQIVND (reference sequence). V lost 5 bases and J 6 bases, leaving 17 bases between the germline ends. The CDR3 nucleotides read TGTGCCAGTAGTGCTAACCAGGGGTTCGGTCAGCCCCAGCATTTT. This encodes CASSANQGFGQPQHF. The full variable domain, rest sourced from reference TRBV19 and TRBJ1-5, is DGGITQSPKYLFRKEGQNVTLSCEQNLNHDAMYWYRQDPGQGLRLIYYSQIVNDFQKGDIAEGYSVSREKKESFPLTVTSAQKNPTAFYLCASSANQGFGQPQHFGDGTRLSIL.

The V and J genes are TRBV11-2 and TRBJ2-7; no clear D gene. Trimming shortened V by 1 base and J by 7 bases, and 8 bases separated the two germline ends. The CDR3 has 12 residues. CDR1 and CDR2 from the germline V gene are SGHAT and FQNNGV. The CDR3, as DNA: TGTGCCAGCAGCTTAGTCCGTCGGGAGCAGTACTTC. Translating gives CASSLVRREQYF.

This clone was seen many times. The CDR3 DNA is TGTGCCATCAGATCAGGGGGCGGCACTGAAGCTTTCTTT. Its protein is CAIRSGGGTEAFF. The gene calls are TRBV10-3 and TRBJ1-1; TRBD1 aligns across 8 bases. Germline assignment: CDR1 ENHRY and CDR2 SYGVKD. This CDR3 contains 13 residues. The junction had 4 bases not matched to a gene; V was cut back by 6 bases and J by 4 bases.

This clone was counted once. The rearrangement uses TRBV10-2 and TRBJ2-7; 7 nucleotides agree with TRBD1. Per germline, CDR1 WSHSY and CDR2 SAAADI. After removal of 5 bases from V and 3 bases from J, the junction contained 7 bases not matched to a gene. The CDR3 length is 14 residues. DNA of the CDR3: TGCGCCAGCAGTTTTCTTGACAGGGACTACGAGCAGTACTTC. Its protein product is CASSFLDRDYEQYF.

CDR3 protein: CASSSQGDTEAFF. The DNA for the CDR3 is TGCGCCAGCAGCTCACAGGGGGACACTGAAGCTTTCTTT. V usage is TRBV5-1 and J usage is TRBJ1-1, with 8 nucleotides matching TRBD1. J gave up 3 bases and V 3 bases, and 1 base lay outside the gene matches. CDR3 length: 13 amino acids. Germline V CDR1 and CDR2: SGHRS, YFSETQ.

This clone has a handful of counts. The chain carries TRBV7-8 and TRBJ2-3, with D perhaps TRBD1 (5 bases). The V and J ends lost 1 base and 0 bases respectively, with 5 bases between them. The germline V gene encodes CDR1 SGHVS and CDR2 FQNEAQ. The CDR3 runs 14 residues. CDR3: CASSLEGSTDTQYF. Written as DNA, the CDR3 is TGTGCCAGCAGCTTAGAGGGGAGCACAGATACGCAGTATTTT.

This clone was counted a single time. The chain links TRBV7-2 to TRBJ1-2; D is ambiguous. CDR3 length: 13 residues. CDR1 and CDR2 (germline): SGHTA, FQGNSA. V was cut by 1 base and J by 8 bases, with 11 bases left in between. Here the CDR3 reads CASSLEWAPGYTF. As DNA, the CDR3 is TGTGCCAGCAGCTTAGAATGGGCCCCCGGCTACACCTTC.

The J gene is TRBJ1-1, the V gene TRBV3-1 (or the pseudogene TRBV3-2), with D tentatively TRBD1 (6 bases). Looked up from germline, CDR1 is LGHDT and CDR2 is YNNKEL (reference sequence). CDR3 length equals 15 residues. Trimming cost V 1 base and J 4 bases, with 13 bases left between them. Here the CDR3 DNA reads TGTGCCAGCAGCCAAGGAGGGGGGGGCTTCACTGAAGCTTTCTTT. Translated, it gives CASSQGGGGFTEAFF.

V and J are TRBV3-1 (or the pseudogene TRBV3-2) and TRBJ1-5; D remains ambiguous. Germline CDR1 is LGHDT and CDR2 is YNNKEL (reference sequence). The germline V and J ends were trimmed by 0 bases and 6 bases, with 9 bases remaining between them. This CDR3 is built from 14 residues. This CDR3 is CASSQDQVGQPQHF. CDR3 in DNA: TGTGCCAGCAGCCAAGACCAGGTTGGTCAGCCCCAGCATTTT.

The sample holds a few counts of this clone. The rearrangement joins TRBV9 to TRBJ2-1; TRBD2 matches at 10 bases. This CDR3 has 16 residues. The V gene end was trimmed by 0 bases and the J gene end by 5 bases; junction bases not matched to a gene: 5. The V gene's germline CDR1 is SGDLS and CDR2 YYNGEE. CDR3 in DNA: TGTGCCAGCAGCGTAGCTGAACTAGCGGGAAACAATGAGCAGTTCTTC. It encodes CASSVAELAGNNEQFF.